The present T cell receptor (beta chain) was sequenced within a study of long-term antiretroviral therapy in people with HIV. Researchers report immunoSEQ v3.0 was run at survey level. Only in-frame clones appear in the TCRdb table, and some are missing; sequencing was by immunoSEQ multiplex PCR. The sample lists some 36,000 clones; approximately 81% were seen once. Notes on the study in general: Pre-ART expanded TRB clones stayed dominant throughout, though often decreasing after ART. ART-treated samples gained diversity yet remained below transplant donor controls. Repertoires with HIV possessed tighter CDR3 length spans than those of controls.

Germline V gene lookup returns CDR1 MNHNS and CDR2 SASEGT. V lost 0 bases to trimming and J lost 7 bases, with 16 bases between them. The CDR3 is 15 amino acids. The content of samples before DNA extraction was roughly 1-10 million cryopreserved PBMC. Note on this clone: Its target is unknown.

This chain connects TRBV6-1 to TRBJ2-7; D is uncertain. The source material was unsorted PBMCs, sampled approximately 2.9 years before starting antiretroviral therapy. The sequence was obtained from a woman under 40 with HIV. The CDR3 bases are TGTGCCAGCAGTGAAGCGCTTCTGGCTTCCCGGGAGCAGTACGTC. Translated: CASSEALLASREQYV.